These T cell receptor beta chains were read from a single sample in a study of blood T cell repertoires in COVID-19. This table comes from immunoSEQ multiplex PCR, and its TCRdb copy is limited to in-frame clones, with some not included. The sample yields about 230,000 clones, over 70% seen once. Source material: peripheral blood. These receptors were obtained from an elderly woman with acute or convalescent COVID-19. CDR3s include the opening cysteine and the closing phenylalanine or tryptophan. Fields, in order: V gene, J gene, CDR3 protein.

V gene: TRBV30
J gene: TRBJ2-5
CDR3 protein: CAWSLGTEQETQYF

V gene: TRBV6-1
J gene: TRBJ2-1
CDR3 protein: CASSENPGRVPFF

V gene: TRBV5-4
J gene: TRBJ1-3
CDR3 protein: CASSLEGAPSGNTIYF

V gene: TRBV6-1
J gene: TRBJ1-1
CDR3 protein: CASSEDRPYTEAFF

V gene: TRBV11-2
J gene: TRBJ2-5
CDR3 protein: CASSSISGDGTQYF

V gene: TRBV2
J gene: TRBJ1-3
CDR3 protein: CASSEGHISGNTIYF

V gene: TRBV2
J gene: TRBJ1-1
CDR3 protein: CASRPNRVGNTEAFF

V gene: TRBV7-7
J gene: TRBJ1-3
CDR3 protein: CASSADRGSGNTIYF

V gene: TRBV3-1/TRBV3-2
J gene: TRBJ2-1
CDR3 protein: CASSHGGEGYNEQFF

V gene: TRBV19
J gene: TRBJ2-1
CDR3 protein: CASSFGTSGKGRIEQFF

V gene: TRBV3-1/TRBV3-2
J gene: TRBJ2-5
CDR3 protein: CASSQDPRAQETQYF

V gene: TRBV3-1/TRBV3-2
J gene: TRBJ2-7
CDR3 protein: CASSQESSGVTYEQYF

V gene: TRBV24-1
J gene: TRBJ1-5
CDR3 protein: CATSEQNQPQHF

V gene: TRBV19
J gene: TRBJ2-1
CDR3 protein: CASSIRTGRSYNEQFF

V gene: TRBV7-2
J gene: TRBJ2-3
CDR3 protein: CASSERLAGAGDTQYF

V gene: TRBV7-3
J gene: TRBJ2-1
CDR3 protein: CASSLTAGEWNEQFF

V gene: TRBV6-1
J gene: TRBJ2-7
CDR3 protein: CASHKGGTGGSEQYF

V gene: TRBV19
J gene: TRBJ1-5
CDR3 protein: CASSMRSQGVNQPQHF

V gene: TRBV12-5
J gene: TRBJ1-5
CDR3 protein: CASGLPPQANQPQHF

V gene: TRBV9
J gene: TRBJ2-5
CDR3 protein: CASSVGVQDRGQETQYF

V gene: TRBV5-1
J gene: TRBJ2-7
CDR3 protein: CASSLMSGQGYEQYF

V gene: TRBV19
J gene: TRBJ1-3
CDR3 protein: CASRAGTGGRSGNTIYF

V gene: TRBV5-1
J gene: TRBJ1-6
CDR3 protein: CASSLDGTGVYNSPLHF

V gene: TRBV5-5
J gene: TRBJ1-4
CDR3 protein: CASSLGQFLDEKLFF

V gene: TRBV19
J gene: TRBJ2-5
CDR3 protein: CASSMGTGGTETQYF

V gene: TRBV7-2
J gene: TRBJ1-1
CDR3 protein: CASSFGGGTEAFF

V gene: TRBV3-1/TRBV3-2
J gene: TRBJ1-1
CDR3 protein: CASSQDRERGRTEAFF

V gene: TRBV4-1
J gene: TRBJ2-2
CDR3 protein: CASSQEGRGTGELFF

V gene: TRBV5-1
J gene: TRBJ2-1
CDR3 protein: CASSLRLAGVHNEQFF

V gene: TRBV29-1
J gene: TRBJ2-5
CDR3 protein: CSVEATGSRETQYF

V gene: TRBV5-6
J gene: TRBJ2-5
CDR3 protein: CASSLLRPGETQYF

V gene: TRBV28
J gene: TRBJ1-5
CDR3 protein: CASSLTGRNQPQHF

V gene: TRBV5-4
J gene: TRBJ2-6
CDR3 protein: CASSPKPGENGANVLTF

V gene: TRBV19
J gene: TRBJ1-5
CDR3 protein: CASSIRVEWSNQPQHF

V gene: TRBV5-1
J gene: TRBJ2-5
CDR3 protein: CASYTSTSGWQETQYF

V gene: TRBV12-3/TRBV12-4
J gene: TRBJ1-1
CDR3 protein: CASSLWLNTEAFF

V gene: TRBV5-4
J gene: TRBJ2-2
CDR3 protein: CASSPDRVAGELFF

V gene: TRBV29-1
J gene: TRBJ2-5
CDR3 protein: CSVRQGQETQYF

V gene: TRBV6-5
J gene: TRBJ2-7
CDR3 protein: CASSWRRTDLQGEQYF

V gene: TRBV27
J gene: TRBJ1-2
CDR3 protein: CASSRTAPGGGYTF

V gene: TRBV30
J gene: TRBJ2-5
CDR3 protein: CAWSGVVEETQYF

V gene: TRBV29-1
J gene: TRBJ2-7
CDR3 protein: CSAGQGHYEQYF

V gene: TRBV19
J gene: TRBJ1-2
CDR3 protein: CASSLGGRYDGYTF

V gene: TRBV5-1
J gene: TRBJ1-6
CDR3 protein: CASSFEGHGSPLHF

V gene: TRBV5-1
J gene: TRBJ2-7
CDR3 protein: CASSLEGQLTYEQYF

V gene: TRBV19
J gene: TRBJ1-2
CDR3 protein: CASSATGFQTYGYTF

V gene: TRBV29-1
J gene: TRBJ2-1
CDR3 protein: CSGRGLAGSQLYNEQFF

V gene: TRBV28
J gene: TRBJ1-2
CDR3 protein: CASSPPKGADGYTF

V gene: TRBV6-2/TRBV6-3
J gene: TRBJ2-1
CDR3 protein: CASSPTGGGYNEQFF

V gene: TRBV6-1
J gene: TRBJ2-7
CDR3 protein: CASSEANSPGQGFYEQYF

V gene: TRBV11-2
J gene: TRBJ2-3
CDR3 protein: CASSFSGQGTDTQYF

V gene: TRBV7-2
J gene: TRBJ2-2
CDR3 protein: CASSLHLGWTGELFF

V gene: TRBV19
J gene: TRBJ2-5
CDR3 protein: CASSIGAGGRETQYF

V gene: TRBV2
J gene: TRBJ1-1
CDR3 protein: CASSERTYEAFF

V gene: TRBV21-1
J gene: TRBJ2-3
CDR3 protein: CASQVRSSGGDTQYF